Listed here are 24 T cell receptor beta chains from one sample, sequenced in a study of blood T cell repertoires in COVID-19. Clones were read by immunoSEQ multiplex PCR, and TCRdb kept only the in-frame ones, dropping some. Of some 340,000 clones listed, 90% are singletons. The specimen was PBMCs or T cells enriched from blood (not recorded which). These receptors all come from a woman between 25 and 40 years old who had been exposed to COVID-19.

This clone has just a few counts. This rearrangement joins TRBV6-1 to TRBJ1-2, with D unresolved. Germline assignment: CDR1 MNHNS and CDR2 SASEGT. V dropped 3 bases and J dropped 7 bases, with 9 bases sitting between them. There are 12 residues in the CDR3. CDR3: CASSDPSGGYTF. For the CDR3, the DNA is TGTGCCAGCAGTGACCCTTCAGGTGGCTACACCTTC.

The chain recombines TRBV5-1 with TRBJ1-4; a weak D match, TRBD1 (5 bases). Deletions cut 1 base from V and 8 bases from J, with 12 bases between. This CDR3 has 14 residues. Germline assignment: CDR1 SGHRS and CDR2 YFSETQ. This CDR3 is CASSLKDTREKLFF. Written as DNA, the CDR3 is TGCGCCAGCAGCTTGAAGGACACGCGAGAAAAACTGTTTTTT.

The rearrangement uses TRBV5-4 and TRBJ1-4; a possible D gene is TRBD1 (6 bases). The CDR3 extends over 15 amino acids. V lost 4 bases and J 8 bases, leaving 18 bases between the germline ends. Germline CDR1 and CDR2: SGHNT and YYREEE (reference sequence). The CDR3 is CASSRGGSRREKLFF. The CDR3 nucleotides are TGTGCCAGCAGCCGGGGGGGCAGCCGGCGGGAAAAACTGTTTTTT.

The chain links TRBV5-6 to TRBJ1-2; the D is unclear. Germline V gives CDR1 SGHDT, CDR2 YYEEEE. V was trimmed by 3 bases and J by 1 base, leaving 10 bases between them. The CDR3 is 14 residues long. Here the CDR3 DNA reads TGTGCCAGCAGCTCCCTAGGAGTTAACTATGGCTACACCTTC. It yields the protein CASSSLGVNYGYTF.

This clone was observed a single time. At one of its ends the junction is not consistent with the germline gene, which may arise from a read error. This chain uses TRBV3-1 (or the pseudogene TRBV3-2) with TRBJ1-5; a weak D match, TRBD1 (6 bases). CDR3 size: 12 residues. Looked up from germline, CDR1 is LGHDT and CDR2 is YNNKEL (reference sequence). The CDR3 loop is CASSQAGDPHHF. In nucleotides, the CDR3 is TGTGCCAGCAGCCAGGCAGGGGACCCCCATCATTTT.

V gene TRBV5-4 combines with J gene TRBJ1-1; D is unclear. The V end was cut by 4 bases, the J end by 4 bases, with 14 bases between. This CDR3 region has 14 residues. CDR1 is SGHNT, CDR2 YYREEE, per germline (reference sequence). The CDR3, as DNA: TGTGCCAGCAGCACCAACGGAGGAGGCACTGAAGCTTTCTTT. Residues: CASSTNGGGTEAFF.

The gene calls are TRBV3-1 (or the pseudogene TRBV3-2) and TRBJ2-7; the match to TRBD1 covers 7 bases. CDR1 is LGHDT and CDR2 is YNNKEL in the germline V gene (reference sequence). This CDR3 has 12 residues. J gave up 6 bases and V 5 bases, and 4 bases lay outside the gene matches. CDR3 in amino acids: CASSRDSREQYF. The DNA for the CDR3 is TGTGCCAGCAGCAGGGACAGTCGCGAGCAGTACTTC.

J is TRBJ2-7 and V is TRBV7-9; 13 positions agree with TRBD2. The CDR3 consists of 16 residues. Germline V gene lookup returns CDR1 SEHNR and CDR2 FQNEAQ (reference sequence). With 5 bases clipped from V and 9 bases from J, the junction kept 13 bases outside the gene matches. CDR3 bases: TGTGCCAGCAGCCCGCGACTAGCGGGGGGCGAGCCCGGGCAGTACTTC. Translated, it gives CASSPRLAGGEPGQYF.

V usage is TRBV9 and J usage is TRBJ1-2; 9 nucleotides agree with TRBD1. The CDR3 has 13 residues. The germline V gene has CDR1 SGDLS and CDR2 YYNGEE. The V gene end was trimmed by 6 bases and the J gene end by 3 bases; junction bases not matched to a gene: 3. The CDR3 DNA sequence: TGTGCCAGCAAGGGACAGGGTTACTATGGCTACACCTTC. This encodes CASKGQGYYGYTF.

J is TRBJ1-1 and V is TRBV6-6, with D maybe TRBD1 (5 bases). In germline, CDR1 is MNHNY, CDR2 SVGAGI (reference sequence). V was clipped by 0 bases and J by 6 bases, with 17 bases between them. This CDR3 has 16 amino acids. As DNA, the CDR3 is TGTGCCAGCAGTTACTCTTGGGAGGGACTCCGCGCTGAAGCTTTCTTT. Encoded protein: CASSYSWEGLRAEAFF.

The rearrangement links TRBV5-6 to TRBJ2-1, with 8 bases fitting TRBD1. Germline values: CDR1 SGHDT, CDR2 YYEEEE. V lost 2 bases and J lost 4; bases outside the gene matches: 5. The CDR3 is 15 amino acids. The CDR3 nucleotides are TGTGCCAGCAGCTTCCGGGACAGGATTTACAATGAGCAGTTCTTC. The encoded protein is CASSFRDRIYNEQFF.

The chain uses TRBV5-1 and TRBJ2-7; 8 bases are a match to TRBD1. Germline V gives CDR1 SGHRS, CDR2 YFSETQ. Germline trimming cut 4 bases from V and 1 base from J; bases unmatched to any gene: 4. The CDR3 contains 14 residues. The CDR3 DNA follows: TGCGCCAGCAGCCCCCGGGACAGGTCCTACGAGCAGTACTTC. Translating it yields CASSPRDRSYEQYF.

The rearrangement uses TRBV4-1 and TRBJ2-7; TRBD1 aligns across 8 bases. The germline V gene encodes CDR1 MGHRA and CDR2 YSYEKL. The CDR3 spans 17 residues. J was trimmed by 4 bases and V by 1 base; bases with no gene match: 12. CDR3 DNA sequence: TGCGCCAGCAGCCAAGGTGCCAGGGGGCCGAGCACGTACGAGCAGTACTTC. Its translation: CASSQGARGPSTYEQYF.

The V gene is TRBV25-1, the J gene TRBJ1-3; 9 bases map to TRBD1. This CDR3 comprises 16 residues. Germline lookup yields CDR1 MGHDK and CDR2 SYGVNS. The trim removed 5 bases at V and 2 bases at J, leaving 7 bases unmatched. The CDR3 here is CASSSRTGVTGNTIYF. As DNA, the CDR3 is TGTGCCAGCAGTAGTCGGACAGGGGTGACTGGAAACACCATATATTTT.

The chain joins TRBV7-2 to TRBJ1-1; 7 bases line up with TRBD1. The CDR3 loop spans 14 amino acids. With V trimmed by 4 bases and J by 4 bases, 6 bases remained unmatched. Germline V CDR1 and CDR2: SGHTA, FQGNSA. The chain's CDR3 is CASSSFSGGTEAFF. DNA for the CDR3: TGTGCCAGCAGCTCTTTTTCAGGGGGCACTGAAGCTTTCTTT.

This chain links TRBV5-8 with TRBJ2-2; 8 bases align to TRBD2. This CDR3 region has 17 residues. Germline V CDR1 and CDR2: SGHTS, YDEGEE. V dropped 0 bases and J dropped 4; count of bases not matched to a gene: 8. The CDR3 coding sequence is TGTGCCAGCAGCTTGGCCTCAGCGGGGGACCTCACCGGGGAGCTGTTTTTT. This sequence encodes CASSLASAGDLTGELFF.

The genes are TRBV6-5 and TRBJ1-2; 12 positions match TRBD1. CDR3 length: 16 residues. Germline V gives CDR1 MNHEY, CDR2 SVGAGI. J was trimmed by 6 bases and V by 4 bases; bases with no gene match: 9. The DNA for the CDR3 is TGTGCCAGCAGTTTGCGCACCGGGACAGGGGGCCATGGCTACACCTTC. Its protein product is CASSLRTGTGGHGYTF.

The V call is TRBV7-9, the J call TRBJ2-5; 7 bases line up with TRBD1. Germline CDR1 reads SEHNR; CDR2 reads FQNEAQ (reference sequence). V lost 5 bases, J lost 5 bases, and 11 bases stayed unmatched. The CDR3 spans 15 residues. The CDR3 region is CASSTSTGRRETQYF. DNA for the CDR3: TGTGCCAGCAGCACTTCGACAGGGCGGAGGGAGACCCAGTACTTC.

This clone was detected a few times. The genes are TRBV6-5 and TRBJ2-7; 7 bases fit TRBD2. The germline V gene has CDR1 MNHEY and CDR2 SVGAGI. Trimming took 0 bases from V and 3 from J; bases not matched to a gene: 2. This CDR3 has 14 amino acids. The CDR3 here is CASSYSPSGYEQYF. CDR3 coding DNA: TGTGCCAGCAGTTACTCCCCTAGCGGCTACGAGCAGTACTTC.

This chain joins TRBV18 and TRBJ2-2; the match to TRBD1 covers 8 bases. CDR1 is KGHSH, CDR2 LQKENI, per germline. There are 15 residues in the CDR3. After removal of 5 bases from V and 5 bases from J, the junction contained 7 bases not matched to a gene. The DNA for the CDR3 is TGTGCCAGCTCAAAAGGACAGGGTGGAACCGGGGAGCTGTTTTTT. Its translation: CASSKGQGGTGELFF. Supplemented by reference TRBV18 and TRBJ2-2, the full variable domain reads NAGVMQNPRHLVRRRGQEARLRCSPMKGHSHVYWYRQLPEEGLKFMVYLQKENIIDESGMPKERFSAEFPKEGPSILRIQQVVRGDSAAYFCASSKGQGGTGELFFGEGSRLTVL.

V gene TRBV3-1 (or the pseudogene TRBV3-2) combines with J gene TRBJ2-3, with 10 nucleotides matching TRBD2. The CDR3 length is 17 residues. With 1 base clipped from V and 2 bases from J, the junction kept 6 bases outside the gene matches. Looked up from germline, CDR1 is LGHDT and CDR2 is YNNKEL (reference sequence). CDR3 region: CASSQVAGGRPTDTQYF. DNA of the CDR3: TGTGCCAGCAGCCAAGTAGCGGGGGGCCGGCCCACAGATACGCAGTATTTT.

J is TRBJ2-7 and V is TRBV6-5; 7 nucleotides match TRBD1. Unmatched junction bases numbered 11, after V lost 10 bases and J lost 2 bases. Germline loops: CDR1 MNHEY, CDR2 SVGAGI. The CDR3 is 14 residues long. CDR3 amino acids: CATRRGQGPYEQYF. The CDR3 DNA sequence: TGTGCCACCCGAAGGGGGCAGGGCCCCTACGAGCAGTACTTC.

The gene calls are TRBV10-3 and TRBJ2-2; weak D call: TRBD2 (7 bases). The CDR3 contains 13 residues. The germline CDR1 and CDR2 sequences are ENHRY and SYGVKD. Trimming stripped 10 bases from V and 6 bases from J, with 15 bases between. The CDR3 is CATAGAGPGELFF. Here the CDR3 DNA reads TGTGCCACGGCGGGGGCGGGTCCCGGGGAGCTGTTTTTT.

The chain employs TRBV7-2 and TRBJ1-6; D is undetermined. Trimming left V 1 base short and J 7 bases short, with 11 bases between. CDR1 and CDR2 (germline): SGHTA, FQGNSA. The CDR3 covers 15 residues. The CDR3 bases are TGTGCCAGCAGCTTAGTAGTCGGAGGGAATTCACCCCTCCACTTT. It specifies CASSLVVGGNSPLHF.